Below, one T cell receptor beta chain is given with its context. The data were taken from a study of blood T cell repertoires in COVID-19. Overall study: Both acute and convalescent COVID-19 samples were obtained from the United States, Italy and Spain. PBMCs, B-cell-depleted T cells, or T cells provided the cDNA or gDNA that made up the material.

In the original analysis: Amplification of reference gene primers provided the estimated nucleated cell counts. Assay: immunoSEQ multiplex PCR; the TCRdb copy retains only in-frame clones and omits some. The V and J calls and clone size were taken over from that table, and D and trimming were inferred from the DNA. The profile shows 380,000 or so clones, roughly nine tenths of them singletons. Sequencing used peripheral blood. This TCR was recovered from a middle-aged man with acute or convalescent COVID-19.

The CDR3 sequence: CSVLDSNNSPLHF. CDR3 coding DNA: TGCAGCGTTCTGGACAGTAATAATTCACCCCTCCACTTT. The chain links TRBV29-1 to TRBJ1-6; weak D call: TRBD1 (6 bases). V lost 5 bases, J lost 5 bases, and 10 bases lay in between. Germline CDR1 SQVTM, CDR2 ANQGSEA. The CDR3 runs 13 residues. The full variable domain, its missing parts supplied by reference TRBV29-1 and TRBJ1-6, is SAVISQKPSRDICQRGTSLTIQCQVDSQVTMMFWYRQQPGQSLTLIATANQGSEATYESGFVIDKFPISRPNLTFSTLTVSNMSPEDSSIYLCSVLDSNNSPLHFGNGTRLTVT.